What follows describes a single T cell receptor (beta chain). Its antigen is unknown. No much larger clone exists at a distance of one base, and base qualities are not known. The source of the sample is a study (dated by TCRdb to between 2015 and 2016). Looking at the study overall: The research examined where HIV persistence comes from in people whose immune systems controlled HIV infection without treatment.

Libraries were prepared through 5' RACE. TCRdb lists the instrument as Illumina HiSeq 2000. TCRdb trimmed public reads at Q25 via fastp, called clones via MiXCR and kept in-frame beta chains. CDR3 protein sequences are deduplicated, and each keeps its most common genes and DNA. For this sample the table gives some 1,300 distinct CDR3 sequences, of which around 6.7% were detected only once. The ten largest clones add up to 13% of the sample. This sequence was found in a male donor with HIV. Sample: central memory T cells from blood PBMCs. In light of the paper, this sample's cell subset or site label describes: central memory CD4+ T cells.

For the CDR3, the sequence is CASSLDQSQGYIQYF. The nucleotides read TGCGCCAGCAGCTTGGATCAAAGTCAGGGCTACATTCAGTACTTC. The V gene is TRBV5-1 and the J gene is TRBJ2-4; the D gene is possibly TRBD1, with 5 bases matching. The V and J ends are trimmed by 0 bases and 8 bases, leaving 15 bases between them. Its CDR3 holds 15 amino acids, cysteine through phenylalanine. Here the CDR3 DNA is all that survives: 45 bases in frame from base 1. CDR1 and CDR2 are read off the germline V gene as SGHRS and YFSETQ.